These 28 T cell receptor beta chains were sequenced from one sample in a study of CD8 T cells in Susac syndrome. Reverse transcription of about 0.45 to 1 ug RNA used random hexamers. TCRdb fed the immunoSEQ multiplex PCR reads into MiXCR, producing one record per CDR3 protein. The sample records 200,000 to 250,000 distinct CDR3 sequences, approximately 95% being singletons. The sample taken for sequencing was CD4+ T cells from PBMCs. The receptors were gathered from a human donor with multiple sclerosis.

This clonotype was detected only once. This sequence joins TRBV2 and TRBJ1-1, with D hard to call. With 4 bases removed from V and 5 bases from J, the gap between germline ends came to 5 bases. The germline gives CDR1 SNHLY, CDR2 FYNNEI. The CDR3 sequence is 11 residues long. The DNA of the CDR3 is TGTGCCAGCAGTGTTACTACTGAAGCTTTCTTT. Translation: CASSVTTEAFF.

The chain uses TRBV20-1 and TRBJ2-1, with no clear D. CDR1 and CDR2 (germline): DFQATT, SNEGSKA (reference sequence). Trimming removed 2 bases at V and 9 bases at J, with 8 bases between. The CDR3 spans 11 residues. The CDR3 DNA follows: TGCAGTGCTAGAAGTCGGTTTGAGCAGTTCTTC. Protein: CSARSRFEQFF.

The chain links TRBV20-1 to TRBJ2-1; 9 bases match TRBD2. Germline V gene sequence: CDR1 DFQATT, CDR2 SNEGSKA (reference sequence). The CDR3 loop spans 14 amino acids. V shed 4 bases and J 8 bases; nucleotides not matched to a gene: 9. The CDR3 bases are TGCAGTGCTACCATTAGCGGGAGCTCGCATGAGCAGTTCTTC. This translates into CSATISGSSHEQFF.

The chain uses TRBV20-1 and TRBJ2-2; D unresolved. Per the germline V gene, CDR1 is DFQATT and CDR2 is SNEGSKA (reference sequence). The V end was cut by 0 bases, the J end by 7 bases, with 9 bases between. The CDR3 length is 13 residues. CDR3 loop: CSARDFVNGELFF. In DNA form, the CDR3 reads TGCAGTGCTAGAGATTTTGTGAACGGGGAGCTGTTTTTT.

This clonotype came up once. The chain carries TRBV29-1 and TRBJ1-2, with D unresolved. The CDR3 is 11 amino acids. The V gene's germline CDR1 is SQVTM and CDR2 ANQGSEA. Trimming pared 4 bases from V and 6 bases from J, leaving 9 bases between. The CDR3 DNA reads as TGCAGCGTTGGGTTGGGGAATGGCTACACCTTC. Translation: CSVGLGNGYTF.

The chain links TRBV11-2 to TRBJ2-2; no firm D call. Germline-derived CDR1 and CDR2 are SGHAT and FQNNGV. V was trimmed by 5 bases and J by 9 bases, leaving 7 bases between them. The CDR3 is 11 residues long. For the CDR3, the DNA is TGTGCCAGCAGCACGGACCGGGAGCTGTTTTTT. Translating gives CASSTDRELFF.

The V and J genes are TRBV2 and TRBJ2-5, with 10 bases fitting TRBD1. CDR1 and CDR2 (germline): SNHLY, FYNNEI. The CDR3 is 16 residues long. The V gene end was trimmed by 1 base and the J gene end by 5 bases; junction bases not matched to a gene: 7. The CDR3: CASSEVGTGAGETQYF. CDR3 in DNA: TGTGCCAGCAGTGAAGTAGGGACAGGGGCGGGCGAGACCCAGTACTTC.

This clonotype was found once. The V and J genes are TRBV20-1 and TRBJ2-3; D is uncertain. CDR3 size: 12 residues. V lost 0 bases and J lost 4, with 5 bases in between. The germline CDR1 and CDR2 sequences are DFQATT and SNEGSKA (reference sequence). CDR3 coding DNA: TGCAGTGCTAGAGAGCGAGCAGATACGCAGTATTTT. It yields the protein CSARERADTQYF.

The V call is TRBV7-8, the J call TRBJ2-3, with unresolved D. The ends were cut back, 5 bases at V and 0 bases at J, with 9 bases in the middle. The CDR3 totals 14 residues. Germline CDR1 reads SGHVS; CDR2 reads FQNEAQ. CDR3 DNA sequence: TGTGCCAGCAGCCACCGAATTAGCACAGATACGCAGTATTTT. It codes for CASSHRISTDTQYF.

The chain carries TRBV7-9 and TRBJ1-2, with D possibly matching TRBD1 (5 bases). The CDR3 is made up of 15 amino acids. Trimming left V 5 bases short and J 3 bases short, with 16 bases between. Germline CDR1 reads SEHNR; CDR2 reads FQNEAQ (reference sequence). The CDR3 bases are TGTGCCAGCAGCCCGGCTTGGGGGGTTGACTATGGCTACACCTTC. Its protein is CASSPAWGVDYGYTF.

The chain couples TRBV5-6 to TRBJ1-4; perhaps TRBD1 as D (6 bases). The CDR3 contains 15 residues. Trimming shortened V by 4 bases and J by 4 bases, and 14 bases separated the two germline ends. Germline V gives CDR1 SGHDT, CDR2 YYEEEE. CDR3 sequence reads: CASSAEWGLNEKLFF. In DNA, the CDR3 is TGTGCCAGCAGCGCAGAATGGGGGCTTAATGAAAAACTGTTTTTT.

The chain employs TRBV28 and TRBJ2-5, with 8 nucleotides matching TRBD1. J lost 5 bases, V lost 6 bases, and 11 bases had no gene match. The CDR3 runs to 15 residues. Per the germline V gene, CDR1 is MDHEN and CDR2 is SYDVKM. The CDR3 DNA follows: TGTGCCAGCAGCCAGACTCAGGGGGCGGGGGAGACCCAGTACTTC. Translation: CASSQTQGAGETQYF.

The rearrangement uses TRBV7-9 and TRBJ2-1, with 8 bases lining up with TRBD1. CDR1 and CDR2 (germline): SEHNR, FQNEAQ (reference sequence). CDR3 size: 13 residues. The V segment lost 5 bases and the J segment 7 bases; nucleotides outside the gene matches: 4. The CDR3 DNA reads TGTGCCAGCAGCCGACAGGGGATGAATGAGCAGTTCTTC. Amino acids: CASSRQGMNEQFF.

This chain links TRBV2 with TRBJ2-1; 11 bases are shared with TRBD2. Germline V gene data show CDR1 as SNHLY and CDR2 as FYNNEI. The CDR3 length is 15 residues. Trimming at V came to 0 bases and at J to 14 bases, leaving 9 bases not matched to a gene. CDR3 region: CASSEAATSGEGEFF. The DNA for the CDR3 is TGTGCCAGCAGTGAAGCAGCGACTAGCGGGGAGGGGGAGTTCTTC.

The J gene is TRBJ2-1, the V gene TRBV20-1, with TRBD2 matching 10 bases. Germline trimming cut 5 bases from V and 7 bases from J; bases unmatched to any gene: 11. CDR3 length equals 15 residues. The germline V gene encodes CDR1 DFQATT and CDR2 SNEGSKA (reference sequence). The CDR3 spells CSAGEASGRINEQFF. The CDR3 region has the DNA TGCAGTGCTGGGGAGGCTAGCGGGAGAATTAATGAGCAGTTCTTC.

The CDR3: CASSEWTGISNEKLFF. The DNA for the CDR3 is TGTGCCAGCAGTGAATGGACAGGGATCTCTAATGAAAAACTGTTTTTT. The gene calls are TRBV25-1 and TRBJ1-4; 8 bases agree with TRBD1. V shed 1 base, J shed 3 bases, and the junction held 4 bases outside the gene matches. The germline CDR1 and CDR2 sequences are MGHDK and SYGVNS. This CDR3 has 16 residues.

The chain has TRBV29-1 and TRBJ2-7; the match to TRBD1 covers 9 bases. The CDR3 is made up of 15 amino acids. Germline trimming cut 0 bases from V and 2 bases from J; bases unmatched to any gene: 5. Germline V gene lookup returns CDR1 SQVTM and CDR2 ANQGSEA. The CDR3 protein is CSVEDSDRGPYEQYF. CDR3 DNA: TGCAGCGTTGAAGATTCGGACAGGGGACCCTACGAGCAGTACTTC.

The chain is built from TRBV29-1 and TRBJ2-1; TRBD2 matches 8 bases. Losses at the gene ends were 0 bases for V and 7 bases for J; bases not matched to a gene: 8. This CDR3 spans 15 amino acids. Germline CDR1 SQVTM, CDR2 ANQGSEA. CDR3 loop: CSVEDLSGSWNEQFF. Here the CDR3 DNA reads TGCAGCGTTGAAGATCTAAGCGGGAGCTGGAATGAGCAGTTCTTC.

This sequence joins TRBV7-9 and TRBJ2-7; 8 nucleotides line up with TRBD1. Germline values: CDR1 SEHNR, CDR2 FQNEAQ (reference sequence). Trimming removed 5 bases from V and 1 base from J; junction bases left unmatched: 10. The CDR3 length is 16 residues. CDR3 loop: CASSTPPGQVSYEQYF. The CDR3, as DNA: TGTGCCAGCAGCACTCCGCCGGGACAGGTATCCTACGAGCAGTACTTC. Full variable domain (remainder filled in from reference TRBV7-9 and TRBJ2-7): DTGVSQNPRHKITKRGQNVTFRCDPISEHNRLYWYRQTLGQGPEFLTYFQNEAQLEKSRLLSDRFSAERPKGSFSTLEIQRTEQGDSAMYLCASSTPPGQVSYEQYFGPGTRLTVT.

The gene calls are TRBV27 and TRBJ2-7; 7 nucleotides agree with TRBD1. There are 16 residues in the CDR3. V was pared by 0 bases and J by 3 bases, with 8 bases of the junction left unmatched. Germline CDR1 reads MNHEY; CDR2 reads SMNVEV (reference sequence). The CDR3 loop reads CASSLSSPTGNYEQYF. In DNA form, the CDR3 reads TGTGCCAGCAGTTTATCCTCCCCGACAGGGAACTACGAGCAGTACTTC.

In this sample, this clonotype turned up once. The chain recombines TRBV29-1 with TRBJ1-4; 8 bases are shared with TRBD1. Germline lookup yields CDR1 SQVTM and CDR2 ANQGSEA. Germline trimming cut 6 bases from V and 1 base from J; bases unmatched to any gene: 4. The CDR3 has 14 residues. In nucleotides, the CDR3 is TGCAGCGTCGCTACAGGGGGAACTAATGAAAAACTGTTTTTT. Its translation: CSVATGGTNEKLFF.

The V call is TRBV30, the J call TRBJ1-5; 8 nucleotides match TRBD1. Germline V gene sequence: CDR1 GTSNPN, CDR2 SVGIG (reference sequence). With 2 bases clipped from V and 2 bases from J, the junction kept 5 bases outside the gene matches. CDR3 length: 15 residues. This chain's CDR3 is CAWSLDRGGNQPQHF. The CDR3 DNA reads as TGTGCCTGGAGTTTAGACAGGGGCGGCAATCAGCCCCAGCATTTT.

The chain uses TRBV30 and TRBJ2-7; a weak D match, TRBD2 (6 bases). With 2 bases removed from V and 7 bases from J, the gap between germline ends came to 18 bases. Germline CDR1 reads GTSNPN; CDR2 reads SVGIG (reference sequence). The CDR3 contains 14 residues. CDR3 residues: CAWSHSGRRGEQYF. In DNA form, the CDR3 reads TGTGCCTGGAGTCATTCCGGGCGGAGGGGAGAGCAGTACTTC.

CDR3: CATSARQRRAEAFF. CDR3 nucleotide sequence: TGTGCCACCAGCGCAAGACAGCGTCGGGCTGAAGCTTTCTTT. The chain couples TRBV15 to TRBJ1-1, with D perhaps TRBD1 (5 bases). CDR3 size: 14 residues. Trimming left V 5 bases short and J 6 bases short, with 16 bases between. In germline, CDR1 is LNHNV, CDR2 YYDKDF (reference sequence).

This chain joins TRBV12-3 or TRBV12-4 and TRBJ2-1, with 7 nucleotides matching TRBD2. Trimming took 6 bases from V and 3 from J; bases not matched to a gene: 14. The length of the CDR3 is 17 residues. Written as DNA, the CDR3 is TGTGCCAGCAGCTCCCGACTTAGGGAGGGAAACTACAATGAGCAGTTCTTC. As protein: CASSSRLREGNYNEQFF.

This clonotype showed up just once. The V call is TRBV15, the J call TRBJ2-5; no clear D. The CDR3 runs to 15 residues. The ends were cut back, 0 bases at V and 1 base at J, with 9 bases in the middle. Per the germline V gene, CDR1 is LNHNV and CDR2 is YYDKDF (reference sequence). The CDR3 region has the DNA TGTGCCACCAGCAGAGATCGGGCAGCCCAAGAGACCCAGTACTTC. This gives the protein CATSRDRAAQETQYF.

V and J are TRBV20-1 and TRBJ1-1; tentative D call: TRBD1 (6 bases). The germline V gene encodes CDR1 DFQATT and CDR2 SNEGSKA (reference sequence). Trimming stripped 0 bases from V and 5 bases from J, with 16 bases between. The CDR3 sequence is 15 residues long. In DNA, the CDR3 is TGCAGTGCTAGAGATTCCAACAGGGTGCGGACTGAAGCTTTCTTT. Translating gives CSARDSNRVRTEAFF.

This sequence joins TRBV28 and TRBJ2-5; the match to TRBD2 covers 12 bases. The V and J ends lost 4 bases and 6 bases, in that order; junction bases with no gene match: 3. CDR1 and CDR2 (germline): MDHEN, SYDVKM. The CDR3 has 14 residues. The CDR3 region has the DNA TGTGCCAGCAGTTATACTAGCGGGAGGAAGACCCAGTACTTC. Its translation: CASSYTSGRKTQYF.